This TCR beta chain was identified in a study of shared clonotypes between healthy human individuals. Overall study findings and caveats: Owing to a small donor count, the genetic and exposure-history diversity represented was limited. It was only blood that was sampled, and tissue repertoires likely differ. Larger estimated richness was generally seen in naive subsets than in memory subsets.

Germline CDR1 and CDR2: SGHRS and YFSETQ. The CDR3 has 12 residues. Concerning this clone itself: Its matching antigen is unknown.

Partitioning of CD4+ cells yielded a CD45RA+ naive subset and a CD45RA-negative memory subset. The data were produced by immunoSEQ multiplex PCR, yet TCRdb's version contains in-frame clones alone and is incomplete. The table lists roughly 500,000 clones, 95% to 97% of them singletons. The chain has TRBV5-1 and TRBJ2-5; D gene uncertain. The J call is doubtful: the DNA matches TRBJ2-7 better. The sequenced sample consisted of naive CD4+ T cells sorted from blood. Subset: CD45RA+ positively selected. This clonotype was obtained from a woman under 40 in good health. The CDR3 DNA is TGCGCCAGCAGCTTCTCCACGGACGAGCAGTACTTC. Amino acids: CASSFSTDEQYF.